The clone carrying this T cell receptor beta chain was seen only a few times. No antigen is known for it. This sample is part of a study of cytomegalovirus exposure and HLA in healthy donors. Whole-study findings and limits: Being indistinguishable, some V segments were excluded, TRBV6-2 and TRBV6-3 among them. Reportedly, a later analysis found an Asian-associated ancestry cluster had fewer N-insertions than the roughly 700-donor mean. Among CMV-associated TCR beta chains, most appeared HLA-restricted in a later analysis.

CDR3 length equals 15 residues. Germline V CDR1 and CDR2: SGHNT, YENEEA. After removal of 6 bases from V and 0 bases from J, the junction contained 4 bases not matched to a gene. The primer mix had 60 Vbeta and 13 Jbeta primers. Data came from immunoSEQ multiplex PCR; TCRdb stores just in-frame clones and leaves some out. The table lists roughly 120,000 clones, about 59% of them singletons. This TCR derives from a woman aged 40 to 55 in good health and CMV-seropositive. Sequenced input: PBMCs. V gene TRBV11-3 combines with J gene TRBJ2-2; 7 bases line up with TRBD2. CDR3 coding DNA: TGTGCCAGCAGGGGAGGGGCCGCGAACACCGGGGAGCTGTTTTTT. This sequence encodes CASRGGAANTGELFF.